What follows are 3 T cell receptor beta chains derived from one specimen sequenced in a study of OX40 agonist ivuxolimab in advanced cancers. The library was produced with the immunoSEQ multiplex PCR assay. TCRdb took over this immuneACCESS table, retaining in-frame rearrangements with V and J assigned. Such tables are incomplete; in checked studies, under half of the missing clones stem from an unresolved V gene, and the remainder is unexplained. This sample comprises some 70,000 clones, approximately 86% of them detected only once. About 2.1% of the sample is taken by the ten largest. The sample consisted of CD4+ or CD8+ T cells sorted from blood, taken in a trial of the OX40 agonist ivuxolimab. These receptors all stem from an adult with an advanced solid tumor such as melanoma, head and neck, liver or kidney cancer.

Only a few counts were recorded for this clone. The chain carries TRBV6-5 and TRBJ1-2; D remains unclear. The germline V and J ends were trimmed by 4 bases and 4 bases, with 13 bases remaining between them. Germline values: CDR1 MNHEY, CDR2 SVGAGI. This CDR3 has 14 amino acids. The CDR3 nucleotides read TGTGCCAGCAGTTTTCTTCCTCAGGCCTATGGCTACACCTTC. Translating it yields CASSFLPQAYGYTF.

The chain links TRBV6-1 to TRBJ2-7; D unclear. Germline assignment: CDR1 MNHNS and CDR2 SASEGT. The CDR3 extends over 14 amino acids. V was cut by 10 bases and J by 2 bases, with 18 bases left in between. The CDR3 loop is CATRRQTGPYEQYF. DNA of the CDR3: TGTGCCACCCGCCGGCAGACCGGGCCCTACGAGCAGTACTTC.

The J gene is TRBJ2-7, the V gene TRBV28, with D uncertain. This CDR3 has 11 amino acids. V was shortened by 10 bases and J by 7 bases, with 14 bases between the two germline ends. In germline, CDR1 is MDHEN, CDR2 SYDVKM. CDR3: CATYSRREQYF. In DNA, the CDR3 is TGTGCCACTTATTCGAGAAGGGAGCAGTACTTC. The complete variable domain, with remaining parts taken from reference TRBV28 and TRBJ2-7, reads DVKVTQSSRYLVKRTGEKVFLECVQDMDHENMFWYRQDPGLGLRLIYFSYDVKMKEKGDIPEGYSVSREKKERFSLILESASTNQTSMYLCATYSRREQYFGPGTRLTVT.